Below are 24 T cell receptor beta chains sequenced from a single sample in a study of early T cells in non-severe SARS-CoV-2 infection. From the 5' RACE reads, TCRdb called clonotypes with MiXCR, one entry per CDR3 protein. The sample holds tens of thousands of distinct CDR3 sequences, roughly a sixth seen once. Sequencing was performed on whole blood. The receptor set was obtained from an adult who was a healthcare worker with PCR-confirmed SARS-CoV-2 infection or an uninfected control (not recorded which).

The chain has TRBV7-9 and TRBJ2-5; maybe TRBD2 (5 bases). Trimming shortened V by 5 bases and J by 4 bases, and 17 bases separated the two germline ends. The CDR3 loop spans 15 amino acids. Germline assignment: CDR1 SEHNR and CDR2 FQNEAQ (reference sequence). CDR3 loop: CASSADSSRGETQYF. The CDR3 DNA follows: TGTGCCAGCAGCGCTGACTCGTCCCGGGGAGAGACCCAGTACTTC.

The CDR3 protein is CSVGGGANYGYTF. CDR3 nucleotides: TGCAGCGTTGGCGGTGGAGCTAACTATGGCTACACCTTC. V usage is TRBV29-1 and J usage is TRBJ1-2, with unresolved D. The V end was cut by 4 bases, the J end by 0 bases, with 9 bases between. CDR1 is SQVTM, CDR2 ANQGSEA, per germline. CDR3 size: 13 residues. The full variable domain, rest sourced from reference TRBV29-1 and TRBJ1-2, is SAVISQKPSRDICQRGTSLTIQCQVDSQVTMMFWYRQQPGQSLTLIATANQGSEATYESGFVIDKFPISRPNLTFSTLTVSNMSPEDSSIYLCSVGGGANYGYTFGSGTRLTVV.

A note on this clonotype: One base away lies a much larger clone, so this may be a sequencing read error. The chain carries TRBV27 and TRBJ1-2, with no clear D. From germline, CDR1 is MNHEY and CDR2 SMNVEV (reference sequence). The ends were cut back, 7 bases at V and 5 bases at J, with 17 bases in the middle. The CDR3 is made up of 14 amino acids. The CDR3 DNA follows: TGTGCCAGCAAAGCAGAGGACGGAAGGTATGGCTACACCTTC. It yields the protein CASKAEDGRYGYTF.

The V and J genes are TRBV6-2 or TRBV6-3 and TRBJ2-1; 8 nucleotides align to TRBD2. V shed 0 bases, J shed 3 bases, and the junction held 10 bases outside the gene matches. This CDR3 has 18 residues. CDR1 is MNHEY, CDR2 SVGEGT, per germline. CDR3 loop: CASSYSGLASRVYNEQFF. The CDR3 nucleotides are TGTGCCAGCAGTTACTCAGGACTAGCTTCTCGAGTCTACAATGAGCAGTTCTTC.

The table lists this clonotype with a few counts. The rearrangement joins TRBV2 to TRBJ1-4, with D uncertain. Germline CDR1 reads SNHLY; CDR2 reads FYNNEI. This CDR3 is 14 amino acids long. The V end was cut by 7 bases, the J end by 0 bases, with 9 bases between. CDR3 sequence (DNA): TGTGCCAGCATGCCCCATTCAACTAATGAAAAACTGTTTTTT. Its protein product is CASMPHSTNEKLFF.

Only a few counts were recorded for this clonotype. The chain combines TRBV19 with TRBJ1-1; D gene uncertain. The V end lost 3 bases, the J end lost 7 bases, and 6 bases lay between the germline ends. Germline V gene sequence: CDR1 LNHDA, CDR2 SQIVND (reference sequence). This CDR3 has 11 residues. CDR3: CASSISGEAFF. CDR3 sequence (DNA): TGTGCCAGTAGTATCAGCGGTGAAGCTTTCTTT.

V gene TRBV10-1 combines with J gene TRBJ2-2, with no clear D. Trimming took off 5 bases at V and 1 base at J, with 8 bases between the two ends. The CDR3 runs 14 residues. Germline V gives CDR1 WNHNN, CDR2 SYGVQD (reference sequence). In DNA form, the CDR3 reads TGCGCCAGCAGTACAGACATGAACACCGGGGAGCTGTTTTTT. This encodes CASSTDMNTGELFF.

This clonotype has at least ten counts. The J gene is TRBJ2-2, the V gene TRBV12-3 or TRBV12-4; 8 bases map to TRBD1. V was pared by 6 bases and J by 6 bases, with 9 bases of the junction left unmatched. The CDR3 consists of 15 residues. The CDR3 DNA sequence: TGTGCCAGCAGGGCTAGACAGGGGACCCCCGGGGAGCTGTTTTTT. It encodes CASRARQGTPGELFF.

The chain has TRBV11-3 and TRBJ1-1; 9 bases align to TRBD1. The CDR3 length is 14 residues. J was trimmed by 4 bases and V by 4 bases; bases with no gene match: 4. Germline lookup yields CDR1 SGHNT and CDR2 YENEEA. CDR3 DNA: TGTGCCAGCAGCTCGCAGGACAGGGGCACTGAAGCTTTCTTT. It is translated as CASSSQDRGTEAFF.

This sequence joins TRBV6-5 and TRBJ2-2; D gene unclear. Trimming removed 2 bases from V and 1 base from J, with 11 bases in between. CDR1 MNHEY and CDR2 SVGAGI come from the germline V gene. This CDR3 is 16 amino acids long. CDR3 in DNA: TGTGCCAGCAGTTACGGCCGGAGAGGGAACACCGGGGAGCTGTTTTTT. Encoded protein: CASSYGRRGNTGELFF.

This clonotype was picked up a small number of times. This chain joins TRBV7-2 and TRBJ2-7; unclear D gene. The V gene lost 2 bases and the J gene lost 8 bases, with 13 bases spanning the gap. Per germline, CDR1 SGHTA and CDR2 FQGNSA. CDR3 length: 13 amino acids. In nucleotides, the CDR3 is TGTGCCAGCAGCTTATGGCCGGCCCCTCAGCAGTACTTC. It specifies CASSLWPAPQQYF.

This clonotype showed up just a few times. The chain is built from TRBV20-1 and TRBJ2-1, with 14 positions matching TRBD2. The CDR3 contains 14 residues. Germline V gene data show CDR1 as DFQATT and CDR2 as SNEGSKA (reference sequence). DNA for the CDR3: TGCAGCGGGCTGACTAGCGGGAGGGCCCATGAGCAGTTCTTC. It translates to CSGLTSGRAHEQFF.

The gene calls are TRBV27 and TRBJ2-7, with D uncertain. V was pared by 3 bases and J by 2 bases, with 8 bases between. This CDR3 is 13 amino acids long. Per germline, CDR1 MNHEY and CDR2 SMNVEV (reference sequence). The CDR3 DNA follows: TGTGCCAGCAGTTTTTCAGGACCCTACGAGCAGTACTTC. Translating it yields CASSFSGPYEQYF.

This clonotype has only a few counts. The chain links TRBV6-6 to TRBJ1-5; TRBD1 matches 9 bases. This CDR3 is 14 amino acids long. After removal of 7 bases from V and 7 bases from J, the junction contained 8 bases not matched to a gene. The germline gives CDR1 MNHNY, CDR2 SVGAGI (reference sequence). The CDR3 loop is CASIRGQGQQPQHF. In DNA, the CDR3 is TGTGCCAGCATACGGGGACAGGGACAACAGCCCCAGCATTTT.

The gene calls are TRBV5-5 and TRBJ1-1, with 9 positions matching TRBD1. The CDR3 is made up of 17 amino acids. V dropped 3 bases and J dropped 0; count of bases not matched to a gene: 9. Germline CDR1 SGHKS, CDR2 YYEKEE (reference sequence). DNA for the CDR3: TGTGCCAGCAGCTCCCACACAGGGGGCGCGATGAACACTGAAGCTTTCTTT. Protein: CASSSHTGGAMNTEAFF.

The chain is built from TRBV3-1 and TRBJ2-1, with 7 bases that match TRBD2. After removal of 4 bases from V and 7 bases from J, the junction contained 4 bases not matched to a gene. The CDR3 sequence is 13 residues long. Germline values: CDR1 LGHDT, CDR2 YNNKEL (reference sequence). The CDR3 loop reads CASSPLRGNEQFF. In DNA, the CDR3 is TGTGCCAGCAGCCCCCTGCGGGGGAATGAGCAGTTCTTC.

The V and J genes are TRBV20-1 and TRBJ2-7; D unclear. V lost 3 bases to trimming and J lost 0 bases, with 9 bases between them. The CDR3 has 13 residues. CDR1 and CDR2 from the germline V gene are DFQATT and SNEGSKA (reference sequence). As DNA, the CDR3 is TGCAGTGCTAGGACGCTCGTCTCCTACGAGCAGTACTTC. Its translation is CSARTLVSYEQYF.

This clonotype showed up many times. The chain has TRBV24-1 and TRBJ2-1; D gene uncertain. The ends were cut back, 5 bases at V and 7 bases at J, with 14 bases in the middle. Germline CDR1 and CDR2: KGHDR and SFDVKD. The CDR3 runs to 14 residues. CDR3 DNA: TGTGCCACCAGTGTCGGCGCTACTGGAAATGAGCAGTTCTTC. It specifies CATSVGATGNEQFF.

This clonotype was observed many times. The chain links TRBV6-2 or TRBV6-3 to TRBJ1-1, with a tentative D call TRBD1 (6 bases). CDR1 and CDR2 (germline): MNHEY, SVGEGT. The CDR3 runs 12 residues. V was shortened by 4 bases and J by 9 bases, with 12 bases between the two germline ends. The CDR3, as DNA: TGTGCCAGCAGTTCGGGGGGCCCGAAAGCTTTCTTT. Translated, it gives CASSSGGPKAFF.

The chain joins TRBV5-1 to TRBJ2-7; D is ambiguous. Trimming pared 1 base from V and 0 bases from J, leaving 11 bases between. This CDR3 has 15 residues. The germline V gene has CDR1 SGHRS and CDR2 YFSETQ. CDR3 bases: TGCGCCAGCAGCTTGAGCGTTGGTAGCTCCTACGAGCAGTACTTC. It codes for CASSLSVGSSYEQYF.

A few counts support this clonotype. The chain uses TRBV27 and TRBJ1-6, with D possibly being TRBD1 (6 bases). The CDR3 loop spans 19 amino acids. Germline V gene data show CDR1 as MNHEY and CDR2 as SMNVEV (reference sequence). The V and J ends lost 2 bases and 10 bases respectively, with 27 bases between them. Written as DNA, the CDR3 is TGTGCCAGCAGTTTAGTCGCCCCTGGCAGGGCGACAGGAGGGTCACCCCTCCACTTT. Protein: CASSLVAPGRATGGSPLHF.

The rearrangement links TRBV19 to TRBJ2-1, with 14 bases aligning to TRBD2. The CDR3 spans 18 residues. J lost 4 bases, V lost 1 base, and 6 bases had no gene match. Germline V CDR1 and CDR2: LNHDA, SQIVND (reference sequence). CDR3 protein: CASSIVGTSGSFYNEQFF. The CDR3 bases are TGTGCCAGTAGTATAGTTGGGACTAGCGGGAGCTTTTACAATGAGCAGTTCTTC.

This clonotype was detected a few times. As DNA, the CDR3 is TGTGCCAGCAGCTTGGGACAGGCAAGCTCCTACGAGCAGTACTTC. Translating it yields CASSLGQASSYEQYF. The chain combines TRBV5-4 with TRBJ2-7; weak D call: TRBD1 (6 bases). Trimming removed 0 bases at V and 0 bases at J, with 10 bases between. The germline gives CDR1 SGHNT, CDR2 YYREEE (reference sequence). CDR3 size: 15 residues.

In this sample, this clonotype turned up a few times. The gene calls are TRBV27 and TRBJ2-3; TRBD1 might be the D (6 bases). CDR1 is MNHEY, CDR2 SMNVEV, per germline (reference sequence). V was shortened by 5 bases and J by 2 bases, with 11 bases between the two germline ends. The CDR3 contains 14 residues. CDR3 coding DNA: TGTGCCAGCAGTAGGACAGCCCTCACAGATACGCAGTATTTT. Translated, it gives CASSRTALTDTQYF.